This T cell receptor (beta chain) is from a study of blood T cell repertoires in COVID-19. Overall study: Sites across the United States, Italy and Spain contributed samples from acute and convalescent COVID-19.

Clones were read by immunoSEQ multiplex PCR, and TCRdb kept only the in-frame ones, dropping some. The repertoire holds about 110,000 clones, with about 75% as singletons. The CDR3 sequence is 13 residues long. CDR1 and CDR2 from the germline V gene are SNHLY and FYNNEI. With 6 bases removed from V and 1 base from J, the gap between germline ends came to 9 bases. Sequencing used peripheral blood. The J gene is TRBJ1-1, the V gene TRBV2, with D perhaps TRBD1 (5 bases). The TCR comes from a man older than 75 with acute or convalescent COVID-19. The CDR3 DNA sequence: TGTGCCAGCAGGGGACTCCCGAACACTGAAGCTTTCTTT. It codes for CASRGLPNTEAFF.